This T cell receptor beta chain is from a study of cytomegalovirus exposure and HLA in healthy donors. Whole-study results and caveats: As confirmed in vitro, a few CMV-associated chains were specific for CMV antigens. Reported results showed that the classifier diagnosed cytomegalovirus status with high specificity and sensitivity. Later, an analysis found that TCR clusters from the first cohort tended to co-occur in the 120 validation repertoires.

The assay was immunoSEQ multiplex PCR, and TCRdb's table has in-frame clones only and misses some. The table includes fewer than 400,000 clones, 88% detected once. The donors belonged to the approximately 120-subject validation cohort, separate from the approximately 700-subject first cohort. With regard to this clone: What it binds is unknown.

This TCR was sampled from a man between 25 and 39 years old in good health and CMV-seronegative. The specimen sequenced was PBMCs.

The CDR3 region has the DNA TGTGCCAGCAGCTGGGAGGACTCCTACGAGCAGTACTTC. Translated, it gives CASSWEDSYEQYF. This chain joins TRBV5-6 and TRBJ2-7; weak D call: TRBD2 (6 bases). This CDR3 is 13 amino acids long. Germline V gene sequence: CDR1 SGHDT, CDR2 YYEEEE. V was clipped by 3 bases and J by 0 bases, with 7 bases between them.